This entry features one T cell receptor beta chain sequence. Its target is unknown. Trimming cost V 5 bases and J 3 bases; bases outside gene matches: 7. The CDR3 totals 15 residues. In germline, CDR1 is MNHEY, CDR2 SVGAGI. This entry is derived from a study of T cell responses to AZD1222 COVID-19 vaccine. Study-wide results and limits: White British donors predominated, females outnumbered males, and clonal diversity was possibly underestimated. Spike-specific TCR breadth and depth rose after two AZD1222 doses. Of spike-specific TCRs, nearly half reportedly target regions left unmutated in variants.

The data were produced by immunoSEQ multiplex PCR, yet TCRdb's version contains in-frame clones alone and is incomplete. The sample holds approximately 220,000 clones, 93% seen once. J is TRBJ1-5 and V is TRBV6-5; TRBD1 matches at 7 bases. The origin of this receptor is an adult in good health. The sample was peripheral blood, taken on day 0 of MenACWY control vaccination. CDR3 loop: CASSRTGFTNQPQHF. CDR3 nucleotides: TGTGCCAGCAGTCGGACAGGATTTACCAATCAGCCCCAGCATTTT.